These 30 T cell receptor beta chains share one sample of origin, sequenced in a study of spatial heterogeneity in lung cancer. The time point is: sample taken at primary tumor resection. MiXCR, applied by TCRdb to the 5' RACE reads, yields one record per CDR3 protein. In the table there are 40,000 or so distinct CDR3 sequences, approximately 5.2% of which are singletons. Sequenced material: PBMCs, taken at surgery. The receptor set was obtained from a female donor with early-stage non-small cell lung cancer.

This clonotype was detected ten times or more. CDR3 loop: CASSESQTWKNTEAFF. CDR3 DNA sequence: TGCGCCAGCAGCGAAAGTCAGACCTGGAAGAACACTGAAGCTTTCTTT. V usage is TRBV5-1 and J usage is TRBJ1-1, with D hard to call. This CDR3 is built from 16 residues. Trimming removed 4 bases at V and 1 base at J, with 17 bases between. CDR1 and CDR2 (germline): SGHRS, YFSETQ.

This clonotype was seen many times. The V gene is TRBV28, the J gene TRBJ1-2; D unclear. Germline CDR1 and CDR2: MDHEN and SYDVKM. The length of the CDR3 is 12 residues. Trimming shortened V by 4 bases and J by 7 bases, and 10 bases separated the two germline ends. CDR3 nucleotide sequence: TGTGCCAGCAGTTCTGACCAGAGTGGCTACACCTTC. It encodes CASSSDQSGYTF.

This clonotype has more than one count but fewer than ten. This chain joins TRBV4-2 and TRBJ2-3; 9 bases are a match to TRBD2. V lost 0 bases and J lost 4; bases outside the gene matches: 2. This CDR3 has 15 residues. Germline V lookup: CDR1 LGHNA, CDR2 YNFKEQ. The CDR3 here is CASSQERGGPDTQYF. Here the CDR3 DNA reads TGTGCCAGCAGCCAAGAGCGGGGGGGCCCAGATACGCAGTATTTT.

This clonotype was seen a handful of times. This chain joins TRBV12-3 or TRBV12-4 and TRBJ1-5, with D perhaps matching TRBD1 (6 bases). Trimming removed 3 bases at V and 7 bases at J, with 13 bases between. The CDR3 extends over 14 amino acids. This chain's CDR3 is CASSFSGGQQPQHF. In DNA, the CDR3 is TGTGCCAGCAGTTTCTCCGGGGGCCAGCAGCCCCAGCATTTT.

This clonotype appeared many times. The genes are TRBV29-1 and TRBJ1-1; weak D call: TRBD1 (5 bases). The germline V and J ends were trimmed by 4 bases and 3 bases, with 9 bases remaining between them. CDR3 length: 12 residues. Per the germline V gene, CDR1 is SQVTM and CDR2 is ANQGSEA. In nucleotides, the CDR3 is TGCAGCGTTGTAGGGGAAGACACTGAAGCTTTCTTT. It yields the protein CSVVGEDTEAFF.

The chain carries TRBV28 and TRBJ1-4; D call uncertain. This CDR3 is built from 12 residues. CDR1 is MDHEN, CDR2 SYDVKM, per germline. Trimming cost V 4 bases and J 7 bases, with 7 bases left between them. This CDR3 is CASSWFSEKLFF. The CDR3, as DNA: TGTGCCAGCAGTTGGTTTAGTGAAAAACTGTTTTTT. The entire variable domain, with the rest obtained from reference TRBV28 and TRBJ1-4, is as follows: DVKVTQSSRYLVKRTGEKVFLECVQDMDHENMFWYRQDPGLGLRLIYFSYDVKMKEKGDIPEGYSVSREKKERFSLILESASTNQTSMYLCASSWFSEKLFFGSGTQLSVL.

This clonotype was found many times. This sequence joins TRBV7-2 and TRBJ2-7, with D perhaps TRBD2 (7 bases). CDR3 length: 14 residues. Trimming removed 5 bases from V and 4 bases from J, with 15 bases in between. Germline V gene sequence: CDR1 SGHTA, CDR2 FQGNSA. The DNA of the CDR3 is TGTGCCAGCAGCCTAACGGGGGGCGCGTACGAGCAGTACTTC. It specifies CASSLTGGAYEQYF.

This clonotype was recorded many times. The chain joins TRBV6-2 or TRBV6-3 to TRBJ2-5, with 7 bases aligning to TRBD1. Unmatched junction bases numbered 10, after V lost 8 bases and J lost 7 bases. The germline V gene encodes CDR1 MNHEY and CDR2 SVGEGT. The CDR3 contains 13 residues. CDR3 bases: TGTGCCAGCGGAACCGGGACAGTGGCGACCCAGTACTTC. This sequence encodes CASGTGTVATQYF.

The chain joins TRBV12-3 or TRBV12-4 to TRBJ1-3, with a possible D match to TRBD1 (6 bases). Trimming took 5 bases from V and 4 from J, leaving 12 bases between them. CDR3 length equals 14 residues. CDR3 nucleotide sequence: TGTGCCAGCAGTGTAAGGACAGCCGGAAACACCATATATTTT. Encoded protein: CASSVRTAGNTIYF.

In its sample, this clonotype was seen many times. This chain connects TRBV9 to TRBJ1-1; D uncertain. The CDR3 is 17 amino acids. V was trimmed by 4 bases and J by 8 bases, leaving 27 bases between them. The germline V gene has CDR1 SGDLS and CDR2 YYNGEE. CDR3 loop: CASSSRPMVAFGREAFF. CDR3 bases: TGTGCCAGCAGCTCGAGGCCGATGGTGGCCTTTGGCCGGGAAGCTTTCTTT.

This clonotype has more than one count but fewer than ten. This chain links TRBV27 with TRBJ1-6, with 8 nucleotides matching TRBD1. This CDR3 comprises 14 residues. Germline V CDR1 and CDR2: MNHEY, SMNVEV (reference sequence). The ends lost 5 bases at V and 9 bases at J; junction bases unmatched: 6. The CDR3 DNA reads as TGTGCCAGCAGTCCCCTGGACAGGGCTTCACCCCTCCACTTT. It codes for CASSPLDRASPLHF.

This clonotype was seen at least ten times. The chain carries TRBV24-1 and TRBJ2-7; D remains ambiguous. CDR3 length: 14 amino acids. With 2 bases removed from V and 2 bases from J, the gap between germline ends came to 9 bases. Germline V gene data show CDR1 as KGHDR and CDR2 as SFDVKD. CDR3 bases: TGTGCCACCAGTGATTCCGTTTTTGCCTACGAGCAGTACTTC. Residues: CATSDSVFAYEQYF.

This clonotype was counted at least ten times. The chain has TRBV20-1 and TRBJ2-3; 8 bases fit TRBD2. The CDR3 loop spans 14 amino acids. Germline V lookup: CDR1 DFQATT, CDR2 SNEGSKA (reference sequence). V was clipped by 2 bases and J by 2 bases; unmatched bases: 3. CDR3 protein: CSARRGGLTDTQYF. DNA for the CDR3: TGCAGTGCTAGACGGGGGGGCCTCACAGATACGCAGTATTTT.

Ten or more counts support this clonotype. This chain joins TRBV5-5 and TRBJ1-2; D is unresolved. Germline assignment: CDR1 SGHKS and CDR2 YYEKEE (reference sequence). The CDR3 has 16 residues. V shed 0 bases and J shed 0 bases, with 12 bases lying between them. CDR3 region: CASSLEDGVANYGYTF. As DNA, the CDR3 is TGTGCCAGCAGCTTGGAAGATGGGGTTGCTAACTATGGCTACACCTTC.

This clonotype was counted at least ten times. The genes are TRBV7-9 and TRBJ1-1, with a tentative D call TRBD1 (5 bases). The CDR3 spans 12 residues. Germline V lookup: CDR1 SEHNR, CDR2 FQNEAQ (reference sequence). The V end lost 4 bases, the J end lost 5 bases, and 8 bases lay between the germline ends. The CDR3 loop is CASSWGGTEAFF. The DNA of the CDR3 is TGTGCCAGCAGCTGGGGGGGGACTGAAGCTTTCTTT.

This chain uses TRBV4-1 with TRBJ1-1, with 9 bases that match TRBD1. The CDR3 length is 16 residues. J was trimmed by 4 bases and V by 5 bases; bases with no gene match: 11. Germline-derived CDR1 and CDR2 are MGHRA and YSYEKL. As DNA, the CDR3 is TGCGCCAGCAGCGACTACAGGGGGCCCTTAGGCACTGAAGCTTTCTTT. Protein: CASSDYRGPLGTEAFF.

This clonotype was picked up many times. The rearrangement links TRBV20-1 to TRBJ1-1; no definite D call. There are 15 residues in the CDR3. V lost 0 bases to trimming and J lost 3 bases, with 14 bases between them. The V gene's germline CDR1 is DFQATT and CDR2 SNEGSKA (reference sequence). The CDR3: CSARDRVGGDTEAFF. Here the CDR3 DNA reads TGCAGTGCTAGAGATCGGGTGGGTGGAGACACTGAAGCTTTCTTT.

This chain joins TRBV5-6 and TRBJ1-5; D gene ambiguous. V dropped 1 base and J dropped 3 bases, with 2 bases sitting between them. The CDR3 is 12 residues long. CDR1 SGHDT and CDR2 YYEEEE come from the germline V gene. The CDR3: CASSLHNQPQHF. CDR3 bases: TGTGCCAGCAGCTTGCACAATCAGCCCCAGCATTTT.

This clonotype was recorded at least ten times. In DNA form, the CDR3 reads TGCGCCAGCAGATGGACACGTTTTAACTATGGCTACACCTTC. Translation gives CASRWTRFNYGYTF. The rearrangement links TRBV5-1 to TRBJ1-2, with D perhaps matching TRBD1 (5 bases). The V gene lost 5 bases and the J gene lost 1 base, with 12 bases spanning the gap. This CDR3 comprises 14 residues. Germline V gene sequence: CDR1 SGHRS, CDR2 YFSETQ.

CDR3 coding DNA: TGCGCCAGCAGCCCTTCGGGATACCCCTACAATGAGCAGTTCTTC. Translation gives CASSPSGYPYNEQFF. This chain links TRBV5-1 with TRBJ2-1, with TRBD2 as a possible D gene (5 bases). Germline V gives CDR1 SGHRS, CDR2 YFSETQ. The V and J ends lost 4 bases and 2 bases respectively, with 13 bases between them. This CDR3 region has 15 residues. Variable domain in full (rest from reference TRBV5-1 and TRBJ2-1): KAGVTQTPRYLIKTRGQQVTLSCSPISGHRSVSWYQQTPGQGLQFLFEYFSETQRNKGNFPGRFSGRQFSNSRSEMNVSTLELGDSALYLCASSPSGYPYNEQFFGPGTRLTVL.

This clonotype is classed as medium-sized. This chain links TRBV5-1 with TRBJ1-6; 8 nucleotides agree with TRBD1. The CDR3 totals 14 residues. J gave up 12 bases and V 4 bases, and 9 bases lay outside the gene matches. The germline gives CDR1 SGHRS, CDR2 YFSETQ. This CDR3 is CASSPGAGGIPLHF. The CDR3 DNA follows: TGCGCCAGCAGCCCGGGCGCAGGGGGCATACCCCTCCACTTT.

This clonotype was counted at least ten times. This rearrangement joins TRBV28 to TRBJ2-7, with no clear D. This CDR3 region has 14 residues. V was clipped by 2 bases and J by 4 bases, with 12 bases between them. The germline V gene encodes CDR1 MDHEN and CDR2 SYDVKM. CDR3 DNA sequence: TGTGCCAGCAGTTTAGTCTTGGGCTCGTACGAGCAGTACTTC. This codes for CASSLVLGSYEQYF.

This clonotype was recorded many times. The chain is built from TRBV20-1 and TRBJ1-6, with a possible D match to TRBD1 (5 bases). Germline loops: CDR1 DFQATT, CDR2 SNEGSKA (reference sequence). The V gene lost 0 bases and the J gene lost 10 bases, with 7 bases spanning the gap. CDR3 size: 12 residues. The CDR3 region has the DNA TGCAGTGCTAGAGAAAGGGGCTCACCCCTCCACTTT. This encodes CSARERGSPLHF.

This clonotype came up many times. CDR3 in DNA: TGTGCCAGCAGATCAAACAGGGCTTGGGGCTACACCTTC. Its protein is CASRSNRAWGYTF. The chain couples TRBV28 to TRBJ1-2; a possible D gene is TRBD1 (6 bases). The V end lost 6 bases, the J end lost 8 bases, and 16 bases lay between the germline ends. Per the germline V gene, CDR1 is MDHEN and CDR2 is SYDVKM. The CDR3 spans 13 residues.

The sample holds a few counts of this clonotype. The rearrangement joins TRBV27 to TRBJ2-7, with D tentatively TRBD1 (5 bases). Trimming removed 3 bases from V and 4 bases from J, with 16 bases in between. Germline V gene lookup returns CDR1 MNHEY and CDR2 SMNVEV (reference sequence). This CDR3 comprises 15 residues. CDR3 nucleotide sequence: TGTGCCAGCAGTTTGGGCGTGGGGCGCGGATACGAGCAGTACTTC. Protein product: CASSLGVGRGYEQYF.

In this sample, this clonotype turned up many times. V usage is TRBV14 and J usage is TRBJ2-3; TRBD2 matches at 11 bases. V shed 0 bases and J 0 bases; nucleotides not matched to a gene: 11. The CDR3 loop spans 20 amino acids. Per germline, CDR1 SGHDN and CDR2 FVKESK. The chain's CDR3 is CASSQESVWTSGFSTDTQYF. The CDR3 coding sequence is TGTGCCAGCAGCCAAGAGTCGGTCTGGACTAGCGGGTTTAGCACAGATACGCAGTATTTT.

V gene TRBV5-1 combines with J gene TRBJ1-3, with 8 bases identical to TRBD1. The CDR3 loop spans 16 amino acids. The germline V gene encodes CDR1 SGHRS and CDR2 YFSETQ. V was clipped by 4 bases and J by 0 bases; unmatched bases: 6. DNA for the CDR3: TGCGCCAGCAGCCCGACTACAGGGGGCTCTGGAAACACCATATATTTT. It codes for CASSPTTGGSGNTIYF.

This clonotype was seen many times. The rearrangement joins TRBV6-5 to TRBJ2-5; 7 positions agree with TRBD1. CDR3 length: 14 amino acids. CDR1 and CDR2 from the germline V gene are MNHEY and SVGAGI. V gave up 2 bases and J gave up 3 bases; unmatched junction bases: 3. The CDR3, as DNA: TGTGCCAGCAGTTACGGACAGGCTGAAGAGACCCAGTACTTC. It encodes CASSYGQAEETQYF.

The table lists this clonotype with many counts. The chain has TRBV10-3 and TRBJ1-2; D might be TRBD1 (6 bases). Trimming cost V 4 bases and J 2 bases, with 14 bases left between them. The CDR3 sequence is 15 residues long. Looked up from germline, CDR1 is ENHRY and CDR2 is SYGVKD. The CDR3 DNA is TGTGCCATCAGTGGGACAGATCGTAGCAACTATGGCTACACCTTC. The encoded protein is CAISGTDRSNYGYTF.

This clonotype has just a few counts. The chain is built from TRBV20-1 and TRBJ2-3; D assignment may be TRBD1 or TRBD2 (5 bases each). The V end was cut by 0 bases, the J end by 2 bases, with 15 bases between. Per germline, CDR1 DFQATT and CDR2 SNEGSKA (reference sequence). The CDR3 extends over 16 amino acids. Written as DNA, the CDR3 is TGCAGTGCTAGAGATCGGGACGAATCATTCACAGATACGCAGTATTTT. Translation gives CSARDRDESFTDTQYF.